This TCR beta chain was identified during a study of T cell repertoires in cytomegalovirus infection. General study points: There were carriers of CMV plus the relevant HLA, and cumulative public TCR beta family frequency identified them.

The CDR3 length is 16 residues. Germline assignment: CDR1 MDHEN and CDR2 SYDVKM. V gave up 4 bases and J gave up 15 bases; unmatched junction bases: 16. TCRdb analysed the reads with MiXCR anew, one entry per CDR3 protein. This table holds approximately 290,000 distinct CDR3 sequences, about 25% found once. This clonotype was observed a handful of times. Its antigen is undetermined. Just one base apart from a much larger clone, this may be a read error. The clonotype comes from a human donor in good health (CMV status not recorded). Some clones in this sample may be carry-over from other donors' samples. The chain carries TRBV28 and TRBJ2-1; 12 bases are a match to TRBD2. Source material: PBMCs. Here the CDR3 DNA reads TGTGCCAGCAGTTCCTCCGGGACTAGCGGGCGCCCCGGGCGGTTCTTC. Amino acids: CASSSSGTSGRPGRFF.